These 13 T cell receptor beta chains originate from one sample sequenced in a study of human T cells and chemical hapten exposure. Sample time point: healthy volunteer bleed at 2 weeks. Total RNA was isolated from unfractionated whole blood. TCRdb processed the RACE reads anew with MiXCR; each CDR3 protein has one entry. The sample carries about 93,000 distinct CDR3 sequences, approximately 10% recorded once. Sequences were obtained from whole blood. The origin of the receptors is a female donor in good health. Some clones in this sample may be carry-over from other donors' samples.

This clonotype was seen repeatedly, ten times or more. J is TRBJ2-1 and V is TRBV2; 9 bases map to TRBD2. CDR1 and CDR2 from the germline V gene are SNHLY and FYNNEI. The CDR3 totals 15 residues. Trimming cost V 4 bases and J 7 bases; bases outside gene matches: 8. The CDR3 sequence: CASSVASGTWNEQFF. CDR3 coding DNA: TGTGCCAGCAGTGTTGCTAGCGGGACTTGGAATGAGCAGTTCTTC.

This clonotype was picked up many times. The chain combines TRBV5-1 with TRBJ1-6; possible D gene TRBD1, 5 bases. Germline assignment: CDR1 SGHRS and CDR2 YFSETQ. V shed 4 bases and J shed 7 bases, with 15 bases lying between them. The CDR3 consists of 15 residues. DNA for the CDR3: TGCGCCAGCAGCGATGACGGGGCGGCAAATTCACCCCTCCACTTT. It specifies CASSDDGAANSPLHF.

V and J are TRBV20-1 and TRBJ2-7, with TRBD2 identical over 11 bases. V lost 0 bases and J lost 7; bases outside the gene matches: 17. The CDR3 runs 18 residues. Germline V CDR1 and CDR2: DFQATT, SNEGSKA (reference sequence). CDR3 amino acids: CSARDPASELAGVGEQYF. CDR3 bases: TGCAGTGCTAGAGATCCCGCCTCGGAACTAGCGGGAGTAGGAGAGCAGTACTTC.

This clonotype was seen more than once but under ten times. This chain links TRBV4-1 with TRBJ1-1; D might be TRBD1 (5 bases). Looked up from germline, CDR1 is MGHRA and CDR2 is YSYEKL. The CDR3 has 15 residues. V was trimmed by 1 base and J by 4 bases, leaving 13 bases between them. This CDR3 reads CASSQVAGRGTEAFF. The CDR3 coding sequence is TGCGCCAGCAGCCAAGTGGCAGGGAGGGGCACTGAAGCTTTCTTT.

The rearrangement joins TRBV14 to TRBJ1-3, with D tentatively TRBD1 (5 bases). V lost 4 bases, J lost 0 bases, and 13 bases lay in between. Per germline, CDR1 SGHDN and CDR2 FVKESK. This CDR3 is 16 amino acids long. CDR3 in amino acids: CASSRNRQISGNTIYF. Here the CDR3 DNA reads TGTGCCAGCAGCCGGAACCGACAGATCTCTGGAAACACCATATATTTT.

The chain joins TRBV11-2 to TRBJ2-3, with 7 bases that match TRBD2. The CDR3 totals 16 residues. Germline values: CDR1 SGHAT, CDR2 FQNNGV. Trimming at V came to 4 bases and at J to 4 bases, leaving 11 bases not matched to a gene. CDR3 amino acids: CASSSTGTTKSDTQYF. As DNA, the CDR3 is TGTGCCAGCAGCTCTACCGGGACTACTAAATCAGATACGCAGTATTTT.

This clonotype has ten or more counts. The chain joins TRBV7-2 to TRBJ2-3, with no clear D. Germline V gene sequence: CDR1 SGHTA, CDR2 FQGNSA. V was shortened by 5 bases and J by 3 bases, with 6 bases between the two germline ends. The CDR3 has 12 residues. The CDR3 coding sequence is TGTGCCAGCAGCCCGAGGACAGATACGCAGTATTTT. This gives the protein CASSPRTDTQYF.

V usage is TRBV9 and J usage is TRBJ2-5; D gene uncertain. The CDR3 is 12 residues long. Trimming took off 4 bases at V and 4 bases at J, with 8 bases between the two ends. The germline gives CDR1 SGDLS, CDR2 YYNGEE. The CDR3: CASSLNRETQYF. For the CDR3, the DNA is TGTGCCAGCAGCCTCAACAGAGAGACCCAGTACTTC.

The table lists this clonotype with many counts. The chain has TRBV12-3 or TRBV12-4 and TRBJ1-1, with D maybe TRBD1 (5 bases). V was clipped by 3 bases and J by 6 bases, with 8 bases between them. The CDR3 is made up of 12 amino acids. The CDR3 DNA is TGTGCCAGCAGTTTGGGGGGGGCTGAAGCTTTCTTT. Its protein product is CASSLGGAEAFF.

The chain employs TRBV30 and TRBJ1-1; D unresolved. With 4 bases removed from V and 3 bases from J, the gap between germline ends came to 18 bases. The CDR3 has 15 residues. Germline V CDR1 and CDR2: GTSNPN, SVGIG (reference sequence). CDR3 residues: CAWTYLERSHTEAFF. CDR3 bases: TGTGCCTGGACCTACCTGGAACGTTCGCACACTGAAGCTTTCTTT. Full variable domain (remainder filled in from reference TRBV30 and TRBJ1-1): SQTIHQWPATLVQPVGSPLSLECTVEGTSNPNLYWYRQAAGRGLQLLFYSVGIGQISSEVPQNLSASRPQDRQFILSSKKLLLSDSGFYLCAWTYLERSHTEAFFGQGTRLTVV.

This clonotype was detected ten times or more. This sequence joins TRBV6-2 or TRBV6-3 and TRBJ2-7; unclear D gene. Germline CDR1 MNHEY, CDR2 SVGEGT. The CDR3 contains 14 residues. V dropped 7 bases and J dropped 2 bases, with 15 bases sitting between them. CDR3 amino acids: CASTRPDVTYEQYF. DNA of the CDR3: TGTGCCAGCACCAGGCCGGACGTTACCTACGAGCAGTACTTC.

In this sample, this clonotype turned up many times. The CDR3 DNA reads as TGTGCCAGCAGCCCCGGGACAGGGATTAATGAAAAACTGTTTTTT. Translation: CASSPGTGINEKLFF. The chain uses TRBV11-2 and TRBJ1-4; the match to TRBD1 covers 9 bases. The CDR3 spans 15 residues. The ends lost 5 bases at V and 4 bases at J; junction bases unmatched: 5. CDR1 is SGHAT, CDR2 FQNNGV, per germline.

This clonotype occurred many times. The chain has TRBV2 and TRBJ2-7; the D gene is possibly TRBD1 (6 bases). Germline V CDR1 and CDR2: SNHLY, FYNNEI. Trimming took 0 bases from V and 3 from J, leaving 24 bases between them. This CDR3 spans 19 amino acids. The CDR3 bases are TGTGCCAGCAGTGAAGCCCACCTTCTTGACAGGAGCGGCTTCTACGAGCAGTACTTC. Translating it yields CASSEAHLLDRSGFYEQYF. Full variable domain (remainder filled in from reference TRBV2 and TRBJ2-7): EPEVTQTPSHQVTQMGQEVILRCVPISNHLYFYWYRQILGQKVEFLVSFYNNEISEKSEIFDDQFSVERPDGSNFTLKIRSTKLEDSAMYFCASSEAHLLDRSGFYEQYFGPGTRLTVT.